The 20 T cell receptor beta chains below were found in one sample sequenced in a study of blood T cell repertoires in COVID-19. The protocol was immunoSEQ multiplex PCR, while the TCRdb copy is restricted to in-frame clones and leaves out a portion. Of approximately 300,000 clones listed, less than 85% are singletons. The sequencing input was PBMCs or T cells enriched from blood (not recorded which). The receptors were gathered from a woman in her thirties who had been exposed to COVID-19.

The rearrangement links TRBV28 to TRBJ1-1; 7 nucleotides align to TRBD1. After removal of 5 bases from V and 3 bases from J, the junction contained 9 bases not matched to a gene. This CDR3 is built from 15 residues. Germline CDR1 and CDR2: MDHEN and SYDVKM. CDR3 sequence (DNA): TGTGCCAGCAGTCCGCCTGACAGGGTTTACACTGAAGCTTTCTTT. Amino acids: CASSPPDRVYTEAFF.

The chain carries TRBV5-1 and TRBJ2-1; the match to TRBD2 covers 14 bases. V lost 4 bases, J lost 2 bases, and 5 bases stayed unmatched. Germline V CDR1 and CDR2: SGHRS, YFSETQ. This CDR3 spans 17 amino acids. The CDR3: CASSLGTSGGAYNEQFF. CDR3 bases: TGCGCCAGCAGCCTCGGGACTAGCGGGGGAGCCTACAATGAGCAGTTCTTC. The whole variable domain, remainder taken from reference TRBV5-1 and TRBJ2-1, is KAGVTQTPRYLIKTRGQQVTLSCSPISGHRSVSWYQQTPGQGLQFLFEYFSETQRNKGNFPGRFSGRQFSNSRSEMNVSTLELGDSALYLCASSLGTSGGAYNEQFFGPGTRLTVL.

The J gene is TRBJ2-7, the V gene TRBV13; D is perhaps TRBD1 (6 bases). The length of the CDR3 is 15 residues. The germline V gene has CDR1 PRHDT and CDR2 FYEKMQ (reference sequence). Trimming cost V 4 bases and J 5 bases, with 18 bases left between them. This CDR3 reads CASSYDPGQMNEQYF. CDR3 DNA sequence: TGTGCCAGCAGCTACGATCCAGGACAGATGAACGAGCAGTACTTC.

The genes are TRBV28 and TRBJ1-6; D may be TRBD1 (5 bases). Per the germline V gene, CDR1 is MDHEN and CDR2 is SYDVKM. The CDR3 length is 14 residues. V lost 5 bases, J lost 4 bases, and 9 bases lay in between. CDR3 nucleotides: TGTGCCAGCAGTCGCCAGGGTTATAATTCACCCCTCCACTTT. It is translated as CASSRQGYNSPLHF.

V gene TRBV28 combines with J gene TRBJ2-3, with D tentatively TRBD1 (6 bases). The germline V gene has CDR1 MDHEN and CDR2 SYDVKM. Trimming stripped 6 bases from V and 7 bases from J, with 11 bases between. The CDR3 is 12 amino acids. The CDR3 is CASRGQRYTQYF. CDR3 sequence (DNA): TGTGCCAGCAGAGGACAGCGCTATACGCAGTATTTT.

The rearrangement joins TRBV30 to TRBJ1-5, with TRBD1 as a possible D gene (6 bases). The CDR3 runs 13 residues. Germline V gene sequence: CDR1 GTSNPN, CDR2 SVGIG (reference sequence). V was trimmed by 2 bases and J by 5 bases, leaving 10 bases between them. The CDR3 spells CAWSPRGDQPQHF. CDR3 bases: TGTGCCTGGAGTCCCAGGGGTGATCAGCCCCAGCATTTT.

The V and J genes are TRBV7-9 and TRBJ1-1, with unresolved D. CDR1 and CDR2 (germline): SEHNR, FQNEAQ (reference sequence). V was cut by 1 base and J by 2 bases, with 8 bases left in between. CDR3 length: 14 residues. CDR3 sequence: CASSLVPGNTEAFF. CDR3 DNA: TGTGCCAGCAGCTTAGTACCGGGAAACACTGAAGCTTTCTTT.

The CDR3 here is CASSQGQGYEQYF. Here the CDR3 DNA reads TGTGCCAGCAGCCAAGGACAGGGCTACGAGCAGTACTTC. The chain links TRBV14 to TRBJ2-7, with 7 bases matching TRBD1. Germline V CDR1 and CDR2: SGHDN, FVKESK. There are 13 residues in the CDR3. The junction had 0 bases not matched to a gene; V was cut back by 1 base and J by 3 bases.

This chain connects TRBV7-8 to TRBJ2-3, with D perhaps matching TRBD2 (6 bases). Germline assignment: CDR1 SGHVS and CDR2 FQNEAQ. Trimming stripped 5 bases from V and 3 bases from J, with 12 bases between. The CDR3 runs 14 residues. CDR3 DNA sequence: TGTGCCAGCAGCCATACTAGCCTGACAGATACGCAGTATTTT. Translated, it gives CASSHTSLTDTQYF.

The V and J genes are TRBV6-5 and TRBJ1-1, with D uncertain. The CDR3 length is 12 residues. Trimming pared 8 bases from V and 3 bases from J, leaving 10 bases between. Germline V CDR1 and CDR2: MNHEY, SVGAGI. CDR3 in amino acids: CASQRRDTEAFF. The CDR3, as DNA: TGTGCCAGCCAGAGGAGGGACACTGAAGCTTTCTTT.

The chain couples TRBV7-8 to TRBJ2-3, with no clear D. CDR1 is SGHVS and CDR2 is FQNEAQ in the germline V gene. CDR3 length: 14 amino acids. V was cut by 1 base and J by 3 bases, with 8 bases left in between. The CDR3 coding sequence is TGTGCCAGCAGCTTAGGGGCTGCAACAGATACGCAGTATTTT. Translation: CASSLGAATDTQYF.

This chain connects TRBV29-1 to TRBJ1-1; D is uncertain. CDR1 is SQVTM and CDR2 is ANQGSEA in the germline V gene. The V and J ends lost 4 bases and 8 bases respectively, with 11 bases between them. This CDR3 comprises 11 residues. The CDR3 protein is CSVAFSREAFF. For the CDR3, the DNA is TGCAGCGTTGCGTTTTCCAGGGAAGCTTTCTTT.

The J gene is TRBJ1-3, the V gene TRBV7-9; D is possibly TRBD1 (5 bases). V was shortened by 1 base and J by 1 base, with 11 bases between the two germline ends. Germline V gives CDR1 SEHNR, CDR2 FQNEAQ (reference sequence). The CDR3 totals 16 residues. The DNA for the CDR3 is TGTGCCAGCAGCTTAGTTATGACAGCTTCTGGAAACACCATATATTTT. Translating gives CASSLVMTASGNTIYF.

The rearrangement links TRBV11-2 to TRBJ2-7; 9 bases match TRBD1. In germline, CDR1 is SGHAT, CDR2 FQNNGV. The CDR3 consists of 14 residues. J was trimmed by 3 bases and V by 6 bases; bases with no gene match: 6. The CDR3, as DNA: TGTGCCAGCAGTACACCGGACAGGGGCTACGAGCAGTACTTC. Its protein product is CASSTPDRGYEQYF.

V and J are TRBV4-2 and TRBJ2-3; TRBD2 agrees at 12 bases. Unmatched junction bases numbered 7, after V lost 3 bases and J lost 6 bases. The CDR3 length is 16 residues. Germline lookup yields CDR1 LGHNA and CDR2 YNFKEQ. CDR3 sequence: CASSQDLAGGLDTQYF. DNA for the CDR3: TGTGCCAGCAGCCAGGATCTAGCGGGGGGGCTGGATACGCAGTATTTT.

There are a few counts of this clone. This sequence joins TRBV7-2 and TRBJ1-1; D is unclear. The CDR3 contains 13 residues. The germline gives CDR1 SGHTA, CDR2 FQGNSA. V lost 5 bases and J 5 bases, leaving 12 bases between the germline ends. This CDR3 reads CASSHWEETEAFF. The CDR3 region has the DNA TGTGCCAGCAGCCATTGGGAGGAAACTGAAGCTTTCTTT.

This clone appeared a single time. The chain recombines TRBV10-2 with TRBJ1-3; perhaps TRBD1 as D (5 bases). The germline V and J ends were trimmed by 6 bases and 2 bases, with 11 bases remaining between them. Germline V gene lookup returns CDR1 WSHSY and CDR2 SAAADI. This CDR3 spans 14 amino acids. The CDR3 is CASRGEDAGNTIYF. CDR3 nucleotides: TGCGCCAGCAGGGGGGAGGATGCTGGAAACACCATATATTTT.

Turning to this clone: Other DNA sequences within the sample encode an identical CDR3. This chain links TRBV10-3 with TRBJ1-1; D is ambiguous. Germline V lookup: CDR1 ENHRY, CDR2 SYGVKD. The CDR3 loop spans 13 amino acids. Trimming removed 4 bases from V and 0 bases from J, with 6 bases in between. The CDR3 nucleotides read TGTGCCATCAGTGTCGGGTTGAACACTGAAGCTTTCTTT. It yields the protein CAISVGLNTEAFF.

V gene TRBV7-2 combines with J gene TRBJ2-4; 12 positions match TRBD1. V dropped 5 bases and J dropped 4; count of bases not matched to a gene: 9. This CDR3 is built from 17 residues. Per germline, CDR1 SGHTA and CDR2 FQGNSA. The CDR3, as DNA: TGTGCCAGCAGCCCCACCGGGACAGGGGGCGTGAAAAACATTCAGTACTTC. Translated, it gives CASSPTGTGGVKNIQYF.

CDR3 region: CASSVVGENSGNTIYF. The CDR3 DNA is TGTGCCAGCAGCGTAGTAGGGGAAAACTCTGGAAACACCATATATTTT. The rearrangement joins TRBV9 to TRBJ1-3; tentatively, D is TRBD1 (5 bases). Per germline, CDR1 SGDLS and CDR2 YYNGEE. With 0 bases removed from V and 0 bases from J, the gap between germline ends came to 10 bases. The CDR3 runs to 16 residues.